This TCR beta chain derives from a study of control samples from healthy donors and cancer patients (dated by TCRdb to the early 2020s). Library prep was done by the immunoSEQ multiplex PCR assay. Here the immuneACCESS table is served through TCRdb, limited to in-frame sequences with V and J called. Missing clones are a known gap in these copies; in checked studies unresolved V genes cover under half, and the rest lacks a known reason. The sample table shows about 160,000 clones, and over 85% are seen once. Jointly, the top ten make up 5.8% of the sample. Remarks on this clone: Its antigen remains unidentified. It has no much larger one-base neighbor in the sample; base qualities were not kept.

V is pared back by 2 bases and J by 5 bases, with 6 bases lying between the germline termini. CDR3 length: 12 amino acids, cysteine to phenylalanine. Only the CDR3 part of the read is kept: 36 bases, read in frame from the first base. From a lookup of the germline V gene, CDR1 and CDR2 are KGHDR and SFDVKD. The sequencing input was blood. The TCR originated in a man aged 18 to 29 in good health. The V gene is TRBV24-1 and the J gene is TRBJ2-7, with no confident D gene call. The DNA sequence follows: TGTGCCACCAGTGATTATGGGGACGAGCAGTACTTC. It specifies CATSDYGDEQYF.